These 21 T cell receptor beta chains share one sample of origin, sequenced in a study of Ad26.COV2.S vaccination and SARS-CoV-2 variants. The table came from immunoSEQ multiplex PCR; TCRdb's copy has only in-frame clones and leaves some out. The sample shows 400,000 to 450,000 clones, 90% of them seen only once. Treatment indicated: some 20 received Ad26.COV2.S at low or high dose, single or two shots; 5 received placebo; per-sample allocation not given. Specimen acquisition occurred on day 63 following the initial vaccine or placebo injection. This specimen was peripheral blood, taken in a trial of Ad26.COV2.S vaccine versus placebo. These receptors were taken from a person between 18 and 60 years old who received the Ad26.COV2.S COVID-19 vaccine or a placebo.

The chain couples TRBV23-1 to TRBJ2-7; tentatively, D is TRBD1 or TRBD2 (6 bases each). TRBV23-1 is annotated as an ORF whose role is uncertain. Trimming removed 0 bases from V and 3 bases from J, with 18 bases in between. The CDR3 runs 17 residues. In DNA, the CDR3 is TGCGCCAGCAGTCAATCATCCGTGGCGGGACATTTCTACGAGCAGTACTTC. As protein: CASSQSSVAGHFYEQYF.

The CDR3 coding sequence is TGTGCCAGCAGTTCCTGGGACAGGGACACCGGGGAGCTGTTTTTT. The encoded protein is CASSSWDRDTGELFF. The chain links TRBV28 to TRBJ2-2; TRBD1 aligns across 9 bases. Trimming cost V 4 bases and J 3 bases; bases outside gene matches: 3. CDR3 size: 15 residues. Germline V gives CDR1 MDHEN, CDR2 SYDVKM.

The count of this clone is one. The V call is TRBV27, the J call TRBJ2-1, with 7 bases matching TRBD1. There are 13 residues in the CDR3. Germline assignment: CDR1 MNHEY and CDR2 SMNVEV (reference sequence). Losses at the gene ends were 6 bases for V and 4 bases for J; bases not matched to a gene: 3. The CDR3 DNA reads as TGTGCCAGCAGAAAACAGGGGTACAATGAGCAGTTCTTC. Amino acid sequence: CASRKQGYNEQFF.

This chain joins TRBV13 and TRBJ2-1; 7 positions match TRBD2. The V gene's germline CDR1 is PRHDT and CDR2 FYEKMQ (reference sequence). The CDR3 has 14 amino acids. With V trimmed by 2 bases and J by 9 bases, 7 bases remained unmatched. CDR3 sequence (DNA): TGTGCCAGCAGCTTATTAACTAGCGCCAGTGAGCAGTTCTTC. Protein: CASSLLTSASEQFF. The variable domain in full, completed from reference TRBV13 and TRBJ2-1, reads AAGVIQSPRHLIKEKRETATLKCYPIPRHDTVYWYQQGPGQDPQFLISFYEKMQSDKGSIPDRFSAQQFSDYHSELNMSSLELGDSALYFCASSLLTSASEQFFGPGTRLTVL.

The count of this clone is one. The rearrangement links TRBV29-1 to TRBJ1-1; possible D gene TRBD1, 6 bases. The V gene's germline CDR1 is SQVTM and CDR2 ANQGSEA. V was pared by 6 bases and J by 3 bases, with 17 bases between. The CDR3 is 14 amino acids. CDR3 protein: CSVPIRGGDTEAFF. The CDR3 DNA is TGCAGCGTGCCTATTAGGGGGGGGGACACTGAAGCTTTCTTT.

The chain employs TRBV18 and TRBJ2-2; TRBD2 aligns across 7 bases. V lost 4 bases and J lost 4; bases outside the gene matches: 6. The CDR3 is made up of 15 amino acids. The germline V gene encodes CDR1 KGHSH and CDR2 LQKENI. CDR3 protein: CASSLITGGTGELFF. The CDR3 nucleotides are TGTGCCAGCTCACTCATAACGGGAGGCACCGGGGAGCTGTTTTTT. Drawing the rest from reference TRBV18 and TRBJ2-2, the complete variable domain is NAGVMQNPRHLVRRRGQEARLRCSPMKGHSHVYWYRQLPEEGLKFMVYLQKENIIDESGMPKERFSAEFPKEGPSILRIQQVVRGDSAAYFCASSLITGGTGELFFGEGSRLTVL.

The chain couples TRBV6-6 to TRBJ1-5, with D possibly TRBD1 on 5 matching bases. Germline V CDR1 and CDR2: MNHNY, SVGAGI (reference sequence). The CDR3 totals 13 residues. Trimming took off 4 bases at V and 7 bases at J, with 11 bases between the two ends. CDR3 protein: CASSSPRDQPQHF. The CDR3 nucleotides are TGTGCCAGCAGTTCCCCCCGGGACCAGCCCCAGCATTTT.

The rearrangement links TRBV6-6 to TRBJ1-4, with D unresolved. This CDR3 comprises 13 residues. Germline V gene sequence: CDR1 MNHNY, CDR2 SVGAGI (reference sequence). V was clipped by 2 bases and J by 6 bases, with 7 bases between them. CDR3 residues: CASSYVADEKLFF. The CDR3 DNA is TGTGCCAGCAGTTACGTCGCAGATGAAAAACTGTTTTTT.

The V gene is TRBV28, the J gene TRBJ2-3; possibly TRBD1 for D (7 bases). Germline V lookup: CDR1 MDHEN, CDR2 SYDVKM. V was pared by 5 bases and J by 3 bases, with 12 bases between. There are 14 residues in the CDR3. The CDR3 loop is CASSVTGRTDTQYF. CDR3 coding DNA: TGTGCCAGCAGTGTGACAGGGAGGACAGATACGCAGTATTTT.

V and J are TRBV9 and TRBJ2-6, with TRBD1 identical over 7 bases. Germline assignment: CDR1 SGDLS and CDR2 YYNGEE. This CDR3 spans 18 amino acids. The V and J ends lost 5 bases and 0 bases, in that order; junction bases with no gene match: 11. The CDR3 spells CASSTIRDSVSGANVLTF. The CDR3 DNA reads as TGTGCCAGCAGTACGATTAGGGACAGCGTCTCTGGGGCCAACGTCCTGACTTTC.

The gene calls are TRBV4-3 and TRBJ2-2; TRBD1 agrees at 8 bases. There are 16 residues in the CDR3. Germline V gene sequence: CDR1 LGHNA, CDR2 YSLEER. The trim removed 1 base at V and 4 bases at J, leaving 5 bases unmatched. The CDR3 spells CASSQGVQGATGELFF. CDR3 coding DNA: TGCGCCAGCAGCCAAGGAGTCCAGGGGGCCACCGGGGAGCTGTTTTTT.

The rearrangement joins TRBV28 to TRBJ2-5, with 7 bases that match TRBD1. This CDR3 comprises 17 residues. The germline V gene encodes CDR1 MDHEN and CDR2 SYDVKM. J was trimmed by 8 bases and V by 3 bases; bases with no gene match: 18. CDR3 in amino acids: CASSFRSFRGGESTQYF. CDR3 nucleotide sequence: TGTGCCAGCAGTTTCAGGAGTTTTAGAGGGGGCGAATCTACCCAGTACTTC. The variable domain in full, with the rest retrieved from reference TRBV28 and TRBJ2-5, is DVKVTQSSRYLVKRTGEKVFLECVQDMDHENMFWYRQDPGLGLRLIYFSYDVKMKEKGDIPEGYSVSREKKERFSLILESASTNQTSMYLCASSFRSFRGGESTQYFGPGTRLLVL.

This clone was counted once. The genes are TRBV20-1 and TRBJ1-2; a weak D match, TRBD1 (6 bases). Trimming stripped 3 bases from V and 5 bases from J, with 16 bases between. Germline-derived CDR1 and CDR2 are DFQATT and SNEGSKA (reference sequence). The CDR3 has 14 amino acids. In nucleotides, the CDR3 is TGCAGTGCTAGTGGGGGGGCGCCCGTTTATGGCTACACCTTC. Translation: CSASGGAPVYGYTF.

This rearrangement joins TRBV3-1 (or the pseudogene TRBV3-2) to TRBJ1-1, with a tentative D call TRBD1 (5 bases). CDR1 and CDR2 (germline): LGHDT, YNNKEL (reference sequence). CDR3 size: 12 residues. Trimming removed 0 bases at V and 7 bases at J, with 6 bases between. The CDR3 protein is CASSQDGGEAFF. CDR3 DNA: TGTGCCAGCAGCCAAGACGGGGGTGAAGCTTTCTTT.

On this clone: Other DNA sequences in this sample translate to the same CDR3. The chain combines TRBV20-1 with TRBJ2-5; D unresolved. The CDR3 spans 11 residues. Trimming left V 1 base short and J 5 bases short, with 5 bases between. Germline CDR1 is DFQATT and CDR2 is SNEGSKA (reference sequence). The CDR3 region is CSARGGETQYF. The CDR3 DNA is TGCAGTGCTAGAGGTGGGGAGACCCAGTACTTC.

J is TRBJ2-7 and V is TRBV28; no clear D gene. CDR1 and CDR2 (germline): MDHEN, SYDVKM. This CDR3 contains 12 residues. Trimming left V 6 bases short and J 4 bases short, with 10 bases between. CDR3 coding DNA: TGTGCCAGCAGCGCTTTAGGGTACGAGCAGTACTTC. It is translated as CASSALGYEQYF. The whole variable domain, remainder taken from reference TRBV28 and TRBJ2-7, is DVKVTQSSRYLVKRTGEKVFLECVQDMDHENMFWYRQDPGLGLRLIYFSYDVKMKEKGDIPEGYSVSREKKERFSLILESASTNQTSMYLCASSALGYEQYFGPGTRLTVT.

V is TRBV7-3 and J is TRBJ2-1; D gene uncertain. The CDR3 is made up of 15 amino acids. The germline gives CDR1 SGHTA, CDR2 FQGTGA. The V end lost 5 bases, the J end lost 0 bases, and 11 bases lay between the germline ends. The CDR3 nucleotides read TGTGCCAGCAGCCCCGTGGGCAGCTCCTACAATGAGCAGTTCTTC. It specifies CASSPVGSSYNEQFF. Based on the CDR3 plus reference TRBV7-3 and TRBJ2-1, the full variable domain is GAGVSQTPSNKVTEKGKYVELRCDPISGHTALYWYRQSLGQGPEFLIYFQGTGAADDSGLPNDRFFAVRPEGSVSTLKIQRTERGDSAVYLCASSPVGSSYNEQFFGPGTRLTVL.

This chain links TRBV5-4 with TRBJ2-1; 7 nucleotides match TRBD2. Losses at the gene ends were 4 bases for V and 6 bases for J; bases not matched to a gene: 7. CDR3 size: 14 residues. Germline-derived CDR1 and CDR2 are SGHNT and YYREEE (reference sequence). Here the CDR3 DNA reads TGTGCCAGCAGCAGGGAGGGCCTCGGCAATGAGCAGTTCTTC. It translates to CASSREGLGNEQFF.

The rearrangement joins TRBV6-6 to TRBJ1-1; TRBD1 is a possible D gene (5 bases). CDR1 is MNHNY and CDR2 is SVGAGI in the germline V gene (reference sequence). CDR3 length: 12 residues. Trimming removed 6 bases from V and 3 bases from J, with 8 bases in between. The CDR3 region has the DNA TGTGCCAGCAGGGGGCGGGACACTGAAGCTTTCTTT. This translates into CASRGRDTEAFF.

CDR3 protein: CASSQGRGALAKNIQYF. The CDR3, as DNA: TGTGCCAGCAGCCAAGGGCGCGGGGCATTAGCCAAAAACATTCAGTACTTC. The gene calls are TRBV14 and TRBJ2-4, with D maybe TRBD2 (6 bases). With 1 base removed from V and 0 bases from J, the gap between germline ends came to 13 bases. The germline V gene encodes CDR1 SGHDN and CDR2 FVKESK. This CDR3 contains 17 residues.

This rearrangement joins TRBV19 to TRBJ1-1; no reliable D call. V lost 2 bases to trimming and J lost 4 bases, with 17 bases between them. The CDR3 is made up of 16 amino acids. Germline V CDR1 and CDR2: LNHDA, SQIVND (reference sequence). This CDR3 is CASSIRGPLETTEAFF. For the CDR3, the DNA is TGTGCCAGTAGTATAAGAGGACCCCTGGAGACCACTGAAGCTTTCTTT.